This T cell receptor (beta chain) was sequenced for a study of CD8 T cells in ankylosing spondylitis. The study's findings and limits: Among TCR beta sequences, a motif of several highly homologous variants appeared characteristic of ankylosing spondylitis blood. Existing reports had already noted some motif variants in reactive arthritis synovial fluid and blood. Clones tied to disease were said to be significantly enriched in matched ankylosing spondylitis synovial fluid.

TCRdb itself ran the 5' RACE reads through MiXCR, one entry per CDR3 protein. Altogether about 230,000 distinct CDR3 sequences are present, approximately 8.4% being singletons, with the ten largest covering approximately 4.8%. Germline-derived CDR1 and CDR2 are DFQATT and SNEGSKA (reference sequence). The CDR3 spans 16 residues. Trimming at V came to 0 bases and at J to 4 bases, leaving 8 bases not matched to a gene. This clonotype was detected ten times or more. What it binds is unknown. The sequencing sample was made of blood, either unsorted or a sorted T cell fraction (not recorded which). This receptor was taken from a female donor with ankylosing spondylitis or in good health (not recorded which). The rearrangement links TRBV20-1 to TRBJ2-2; 7 bases are shared with TRBD1. CDR3 residues: CSARDFRSGGTGELFF. DNA for the CDR3: TGCAGTGCTAGAGATTTTCGGTCAGGGGGCACCGGGGAGCTGTTTTTT.